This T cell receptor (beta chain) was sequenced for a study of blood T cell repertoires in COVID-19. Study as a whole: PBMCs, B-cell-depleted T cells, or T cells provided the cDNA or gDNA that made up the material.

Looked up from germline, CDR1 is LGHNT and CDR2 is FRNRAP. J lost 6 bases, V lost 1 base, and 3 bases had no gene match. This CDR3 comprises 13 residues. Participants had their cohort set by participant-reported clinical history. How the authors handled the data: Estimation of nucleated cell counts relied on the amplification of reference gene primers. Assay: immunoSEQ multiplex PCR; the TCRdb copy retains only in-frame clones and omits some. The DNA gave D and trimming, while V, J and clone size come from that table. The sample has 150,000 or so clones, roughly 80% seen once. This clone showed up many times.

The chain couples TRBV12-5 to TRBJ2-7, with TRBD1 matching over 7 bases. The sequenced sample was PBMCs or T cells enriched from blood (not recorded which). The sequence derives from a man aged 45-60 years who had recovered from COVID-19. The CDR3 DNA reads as TGTGCTAGTGGTTTGGGGACAGGCTCCGAGCAGTACTTC. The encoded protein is CASGLGTGSEQYF.